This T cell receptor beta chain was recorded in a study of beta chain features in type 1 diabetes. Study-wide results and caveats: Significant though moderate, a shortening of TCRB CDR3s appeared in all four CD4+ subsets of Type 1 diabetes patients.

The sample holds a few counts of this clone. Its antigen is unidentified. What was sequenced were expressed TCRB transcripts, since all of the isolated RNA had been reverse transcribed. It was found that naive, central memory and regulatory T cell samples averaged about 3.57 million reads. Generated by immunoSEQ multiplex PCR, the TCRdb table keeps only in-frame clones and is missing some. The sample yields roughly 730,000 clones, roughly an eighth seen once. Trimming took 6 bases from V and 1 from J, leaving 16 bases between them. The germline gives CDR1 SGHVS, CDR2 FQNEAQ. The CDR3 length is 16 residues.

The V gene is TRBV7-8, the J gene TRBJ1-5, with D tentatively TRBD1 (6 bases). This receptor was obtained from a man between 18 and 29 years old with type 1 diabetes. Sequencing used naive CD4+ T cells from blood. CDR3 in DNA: TGTGCCAGCAGTATAACCTGGGGGCGCAGCAATCAGCCCCAGCATTTT. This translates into CASSITWGRSNQPQHF.